This is a list of T cell receptor beta chains from one sample in a study of cytomegalovirus exposure and HLA in healthy donors. Profiled with immunoSEQ multiplex PCR; TCRdb holds only in-frame clones, not every one. The sample lists 200,000 to 250,000 clones, roughly 91% seen once, with 1% in the top ten. Sequences were obtained from PBMCs. Source of these receptors: a woman aged 18-29 years in good health and CMV-seronegative. Each CDR3 is given without its conserved first and last residue. The D gene is left open where the match is weak.

d_call: TRBD1
v_call: TRBV5-1
j_call: TRBJ1-2
cdr3_aa: ASSPPGGYDGYT

d_call: .
v_call: TRBV14
j_call: TRBJ1-1
cdr3_aa: ASSPGGTEAF

d_call: TRBD2
v_call: TRBV5-1
j_call: TRBJ2-1
cdr3_aa: ASSFTSGGGNEQF

d_call: TRBD2
v_call: TRBV28
j_call: TRBJ2-2
cdr3_aa: ATGRVPLAGETGGELF

d_call: .
v_call: TRBV6-1
j_call: TRBJ1-2
cdr3_aa: ASRGGDYGYT

d_call: TRBD2
v_call: TRBV5-6
j_call: TRBJ2-7
cdr3_aa: ASSSLAGSSYEQY

d_call: TRBD1
v_call: TRBV6-8
j_call: TRBJ2-7
cdr3_aa: ASSLGTADEQY

d_call: .
v_call: TRBV7-9
j_call: TRBJ2-1
cdr3_aa: ASNARDTVSSYNEQF

d_call: .
v_call: TRBV27
j_call: TRBJ2-1
cdr3_aa: ASSTRTPNEQF

d_call: TRBD2
v_call: TRBV18
j_call: TRBJ2-1
cdr3_aa: ASSLLAGGYEANEQF

d_call: TRBD2
v_call: TRBV5-6
j_call: TRBJ2-2
cdr3_aa: ASSLGLSSGGNTGELF

d_call: .
v_call: TRBV27
j_call: TRBJ1-2
cdr3_aa: ASCQQGSNYGYT

d_call: .
v_call: TRBV7-3
j_call: TRBJ2-7
cdr3_aa: ASSLSHLYEQY

d_call: .
v_call: TRBV11-3
j_call: TRBJ2-7
cdr3_aa: ASSLTAFSGSEQY

d_call: .
v_call: TRBV7-2
j_call: TRBJ1-1
cdr3_aa: ASSLATGEAF

d_call: TRBD1
v_call: TRBV27
j_call: TRBJ2-4
cdr3_aa: ASSLRGTGENIQY

d_call: .
v_call: TRBV11-2
j_call: TRBJ1-1
cdr3_aa: ASSLRPPGGNTEAF

d_call: .
v_call: TRBV27
j_call: TRBJ1-4
cdr3_aa: ASSPWGQNEKLF

d_call: .
v_call: TRBV11-2
j_call: TRBJ2-7
cdr3_aa: ASSLAPGYEQY

d_call: TRBD2
v_call: TRBV29-1
j_call: TRBJ2-5
cdr3_aa: SVAGSGRAVETQY

d_call: .
v_call: TRBV4-1
j_call: TRBJ2-1
cdr3_aa: ASSHREASRGNEQF

d_call: .
v_call: TRBV7-8
j_call: TRBJ2-3
cdr3_aa: ASSQGADTQY

d_call: .
v_call: TRBV6-5
j_call: TRBJ2-1
cdr3_aa: ASSQGQSSYNEQF

d_call: TRBD1
v_call: TRBV6-5
j_call: TRBJ1-1
cdr3_aa: ASSYQGAINTEAF

d_call: .
v_call: TRBV7-9
j_call: TRBJ1-3
cdr3_aa: ASSLRLGVGNTIY

d_call: .
v_call: TRBV9
j_call: TRBJ1-1
cdr3_aa: ASSVAPGLNTEAF

d_call: TRBD1
v_call: TRBV4-1
j_call: TRBJ2-7
cdr3_aa: ASSQTGGTYEQY

d_call: TRBD1
v_call: TRBV7-9
j_call: TRBJ2-1
cdr3_aa: ASSLRTGRNNEQF

d_call: TRBD1
v_call: TRBV2
j_call: TRBJ1-2
cdr3_aa: ASAQGVGYT

d_call: .
v_call: TRBV7-9
j_call: TRBJ1-1
cdr3_aa: ASHYLTDNTEAF

d_call: TRBD1
v_call: TRBV27
j_call: TRBJ2-2
cdr3_aa: ASSTGRRELF

d_call: TRBD2
v_call: TRBV27
j_call: .
cdr3_aa: ASSPRPGLAGGSNEQY

d_call: .
v_call: TRBV10-2
j_call: TRBJ1-4
cdr3_aa: ASSVQGREKLF

d_call: TRBD1
v_call: TRBV4-3
j_call: TRBJ1-1
cdr3_aa: ASSQMWGPGGTEAF

d_call: TRBD1
v_call: TRBV19
j_call: TRBJ1-6
cdr3_aa: ASGQVGSPLH

d_call: .
v_call: TRBV18
j_call: TRBJ2-7
cdr3_aa: ASSPRLDSYEQY

d_call: TRBD2
v_call: TRBV14
j_call: TRBJ2-7
cdr3_aa: ASSPPSGGAGIYEQY

d_call: TRBD2
v_call: TRBV5-1
j_call: TRBJ2-1
cdr3_aa: ASSLSRTSGSRPVEGEQF

d_call: TRBD1
v_call: TRBV5-4
j_call: TRBJ1-1
cdr3_aa: ASSTQDRVYTEAF

d_call: TRBD2
v_call: TRBV4-1
j_call: TRBJ2-1
cdr3_aa: ASSQSYLAGDRRIKYNEQF

d_call: TRBD1
v_call: TRBV18
j_call: TRBJ2-6
cdr3_aa: ASSQATGGSGANVLT

d_call: TRBD1
v_call: TRBV4-1
j_call: TRBJ1-3
cdr3_aa: ASSQGLTRTGSGNTIY

d_call: .
v_call: TRBV29-1
j_call: TRBJ2-3
cdr3_aa: SDNSGTDTQY

d_call: TRBD1
v_call: TRBV5-1
j_call: TRBJ1-2
cdr3_aa: ASSSQGAANYGYT

d_call: TRBD2
v_call: TRBV30
j_call: TRBJ2-5
cdr3_aa: AWNPGVAGGQETQY

d_call: TRBD2
v_call: TRBV7-9
j_call: TRBJ2-3
cdr3_aa: ASGSGLAGGLADTQY

d_call: .
v_call: TRBV29-1
j_call: TRBJ2-7
cdr3_aa: SVEEGEWGYEQY

d_call: TRBD1
v_call: TRBV2
j_call: TRBJ2-3
cdr3_aa: ASRPGQVQDTQY

d_call: TRBD2
v_call: TRBV9
j_call: TRBJ2-3
cdr3_aa: ASIQIEREGVTDTQY

d_call: TRBD1
v_call: TRBV6-1
j_call: TRBJ1-6
cdr3_aa: ASMTGLNSPLH

d_call: TRBD1
v_call: TRBV6-5
j_call: TRBJ2-5
cdr3_aa: ASSLGQLQETQY

d_call: .
v_call: TRBV2
j_call: TRBJ1-6
cdr3_aa: ATNAGRRNSPLH

d_call: TRBD2
v_call: TRBV9
j_call: TRBJ2-5
cdr3_aa: ASSPRLAWSETQY

d_call: .
v_call: TRBV2
j_call: TRBJ1-5
cdr3_aa: ASSLNQPQH

d_call: .
v_call: TRBV4-3
j_call: TRBJ2-1
cdr3_aa: ASSQDRGGYNEQF